This T cell receptor (beta chain) was observed in a study of blood T cell repertoires in COVID-19. Across the whole study: Material from acute and convalescent COVID-19 was sourced from the United States, Italy and Spain.

Per the original methods: Amplification with reference gene primers provided the estimates of nucleated cell counts. The assay was immunoSEQ multiplex PCR, and TCRdb's table has in-frame clones only and misses some. V and J calls and clone size follow that table, whereas D and trimming were derived from the DNA. Among about 140,000 clones listed, approximately 88% were seen once. V dropped 1 base and J dropped 7 bases, with 13 bases sitting between them. The CDR3 extends over 14 amino acids. Germline V CDR1 and CDR2: SNHLY, FYNNEI. The receptor's source is a man between 60 and 75 years old with active or convalescent COVID-19. The rearrangement links TRBV2 to TRBJ1-1; the D gene is possibly TRBD1 (6 bases). Sample: peripheral blood. CDR3 DNA sequence: TGTGCCAGCAGTGAAGACAGGGCGCAACTTGAAGCTTTCTTT. Residues: CASSEDRAQLEAFF.